Detailed here is one T cell receptor beta chain. The target antigen is unknown. The source of the sample is a study of blood T cells in healthy people across ages. Germline V gene sequence: CDR1 DFQATT, CDR2 SNEGSKA (reference sequence). J lost 6 bases, V lost 4 bases, and 12 bases had no gene match. This CDR3 contains 15 residues. Points from the study as a whole: Per million T cells, TCR beta diversity dropped roughly linearly as age increased. Unsorted PBMCs blocked a conclusive comparison of naive and antigen-experienced cells. Diversity figures derived from one million T cells were judged to underestimate the true value.

It was with a sample-barcoded 5' primer and a J-beta primer mix that a second PCR of about 6 to 12 cycles was run. Each cDNA molecule was tagged by a template-switch adaptor that had 12 random nucleotides. TCRdb ran MiXCR on the 5' RACE reads and lists one entry per CDR3 protein. The table lists some 860,000 distinct CDR3 sequences, roughly three fifths of them singletons. This chain uses TRBV20-1 with TRBJ2-3; the match to TRBD1 covers 8 bases. The TCR originated in a man between 35 and 55 years old in good health. Material: blood. Here the CDR3 DNA reads TGCAGTGCTATTTCAGGGGGCCAAACACGGGATACGCAGTATTTT. This gives the protein CSAISGGQTRDTQYF.